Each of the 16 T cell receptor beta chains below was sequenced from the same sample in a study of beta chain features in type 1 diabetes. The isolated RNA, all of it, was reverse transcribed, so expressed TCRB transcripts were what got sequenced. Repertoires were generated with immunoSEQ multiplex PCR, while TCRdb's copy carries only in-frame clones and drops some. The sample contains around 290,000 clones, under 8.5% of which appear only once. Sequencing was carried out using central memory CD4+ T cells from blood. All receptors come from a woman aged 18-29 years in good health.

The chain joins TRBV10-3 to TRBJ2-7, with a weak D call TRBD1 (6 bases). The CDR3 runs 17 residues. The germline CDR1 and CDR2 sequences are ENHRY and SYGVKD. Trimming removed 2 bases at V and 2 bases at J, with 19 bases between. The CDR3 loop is CAISEPRRQEGPYEQYV. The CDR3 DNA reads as TGTGCCATCAGTGAGCCGAGAAGACAGGAAGGCCCCTACGAGCAGTACGTC.

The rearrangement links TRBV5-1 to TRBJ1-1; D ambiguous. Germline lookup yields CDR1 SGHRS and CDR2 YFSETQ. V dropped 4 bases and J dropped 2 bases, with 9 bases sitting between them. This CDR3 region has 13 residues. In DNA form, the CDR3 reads TGCGCCAGCAGCCCGCTTCCTAACACTGAAGCTTTCTTT. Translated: CASSPLPNTEAFF.

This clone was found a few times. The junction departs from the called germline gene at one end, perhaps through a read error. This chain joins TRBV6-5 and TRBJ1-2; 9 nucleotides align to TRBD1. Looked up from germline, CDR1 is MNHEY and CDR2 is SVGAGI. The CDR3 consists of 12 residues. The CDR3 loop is CAISGTGSGYTF. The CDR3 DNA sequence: TGTGCCATCAGTGGGACAGGGTCTGGCTACACCTTC.

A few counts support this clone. This CDR3 reads CASRSGGGPTGELFF. In DNA form, the CDR3 reads TGTGCCAGCAGGTCAGGCGGGGGGCCCACCGGGGAGCTGTTTTTT. The chain recombines TRBV28 with TRBJ2-2; 8 bases fit TRBD2. CDR1 and CDR2 from the germline V gene are MDHEN and SYDVKM. Trimming removed 6 bases from V and 4 bases from J; junction bases left unmatched: 7. The CDR3 has 15 amino acids.

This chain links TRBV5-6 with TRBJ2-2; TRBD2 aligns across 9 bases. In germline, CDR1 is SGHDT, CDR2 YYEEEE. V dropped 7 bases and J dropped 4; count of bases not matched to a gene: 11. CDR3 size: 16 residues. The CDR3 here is CASGPVSGRSTGELFF. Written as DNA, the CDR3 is TGTGCCAGCGGACCCGTGAGCGGGAGGAGCACCGGGGAGCTGTTTTTT.

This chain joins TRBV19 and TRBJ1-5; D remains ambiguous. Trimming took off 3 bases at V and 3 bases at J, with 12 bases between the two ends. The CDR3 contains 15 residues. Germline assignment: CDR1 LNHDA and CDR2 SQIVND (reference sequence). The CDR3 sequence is CASSILFDFNQPQHF. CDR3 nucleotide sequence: TGTGCCAGTAGTATCCTTTTCGACTTCAATCAGCCCCAGCATTTT. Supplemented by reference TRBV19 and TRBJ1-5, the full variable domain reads DGGITQSPKYLFRKEGQNVTLSCEQNLNHDAMYWYRQDPGQGLRLIYYSQIVNDFQKGDIAEGYSVSREKKESFPLTVTSAQKNPTAFYLCASSILFDFNQPQHFGDGTRLSIL.

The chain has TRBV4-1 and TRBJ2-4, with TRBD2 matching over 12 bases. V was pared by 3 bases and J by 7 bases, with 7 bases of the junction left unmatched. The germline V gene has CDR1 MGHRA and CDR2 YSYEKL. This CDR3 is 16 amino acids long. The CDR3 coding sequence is TGCGCCAGCAGCCAGTCGCTAGCGGGGGGGCAGAACATTCAGTACTTC. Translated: CASSQSLAGGQNIQYF.

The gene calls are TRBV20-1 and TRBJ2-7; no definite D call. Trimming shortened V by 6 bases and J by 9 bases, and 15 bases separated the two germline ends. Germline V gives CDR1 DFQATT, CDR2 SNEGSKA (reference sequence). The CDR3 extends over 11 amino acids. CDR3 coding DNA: TGCAGTGCGCCGCTTCTGGAGCGGCAGTACTTC. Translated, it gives CSAPLLERQYF.

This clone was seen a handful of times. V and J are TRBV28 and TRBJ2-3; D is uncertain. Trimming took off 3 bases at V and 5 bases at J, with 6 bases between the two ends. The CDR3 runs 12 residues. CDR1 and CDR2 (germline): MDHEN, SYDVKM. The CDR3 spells CASSFNGDTQYF. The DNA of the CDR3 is TGTGCCAGCAGTTTTAACGGAGATACGCAGTATTTT. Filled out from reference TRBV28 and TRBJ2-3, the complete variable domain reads DVKVTQSSRYLVKRTGEKVFLECVQDMDHENMFWYRQDPGLGLRLIYFSYDVKMKEKGDIPEGYSVSREKKERFSLILESASTNQTSMYLCASSFNGDTQYFGPGTRLTVL.

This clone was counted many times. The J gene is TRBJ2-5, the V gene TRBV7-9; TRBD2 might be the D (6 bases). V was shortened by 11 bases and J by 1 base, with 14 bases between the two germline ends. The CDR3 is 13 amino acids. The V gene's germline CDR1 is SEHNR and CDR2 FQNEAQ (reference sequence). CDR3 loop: CAAGKLRQETQYF. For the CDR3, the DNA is TGTGCCGCGGGGAAACTCCGCCAAGAGACCCAGTACTTC.

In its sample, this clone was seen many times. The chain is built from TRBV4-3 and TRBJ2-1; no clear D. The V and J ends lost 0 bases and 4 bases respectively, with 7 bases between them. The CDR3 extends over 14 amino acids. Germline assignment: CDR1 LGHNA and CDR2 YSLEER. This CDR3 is CASSQDSWYNEQFF. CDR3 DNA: TGCGCCAGCAGCCAAGATTCCTGGTACAATGAGCAGTTCTTC.

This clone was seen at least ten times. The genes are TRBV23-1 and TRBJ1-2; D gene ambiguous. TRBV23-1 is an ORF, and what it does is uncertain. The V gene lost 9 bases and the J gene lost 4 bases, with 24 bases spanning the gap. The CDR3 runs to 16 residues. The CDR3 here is CARLPGTDPYLYGYTF. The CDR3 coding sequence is TGCGCCAGATTACCCGGAACAGACCCTTACCTCTATGGCTACACCTTC.

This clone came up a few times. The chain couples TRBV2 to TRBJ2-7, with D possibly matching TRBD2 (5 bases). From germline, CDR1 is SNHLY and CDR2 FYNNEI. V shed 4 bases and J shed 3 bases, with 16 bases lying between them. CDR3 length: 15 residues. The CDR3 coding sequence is TGTGCCAGCAGTGCTGGTAGGACGGGAATCTACGAGCAGTACGTC. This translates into CASSAGRTGIYEQYV.

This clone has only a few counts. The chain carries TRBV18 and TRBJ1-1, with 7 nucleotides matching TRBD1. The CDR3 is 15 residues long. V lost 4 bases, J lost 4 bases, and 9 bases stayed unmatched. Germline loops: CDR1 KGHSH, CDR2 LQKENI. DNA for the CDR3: TGTGCCAGCTCACTTGACCCAAGACAGGGCACTGAAGCTTTCTTT. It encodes CASSLDPRQGTEAFF.

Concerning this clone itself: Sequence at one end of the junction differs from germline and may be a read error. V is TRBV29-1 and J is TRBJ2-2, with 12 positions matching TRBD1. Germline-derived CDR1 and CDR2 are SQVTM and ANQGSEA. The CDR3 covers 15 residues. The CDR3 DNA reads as TGCAGCGTCGAAGGGGGACAGGGGGCAACCGGGGAGCTGTTTTTT. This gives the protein CSVEGGQGATGELFF.

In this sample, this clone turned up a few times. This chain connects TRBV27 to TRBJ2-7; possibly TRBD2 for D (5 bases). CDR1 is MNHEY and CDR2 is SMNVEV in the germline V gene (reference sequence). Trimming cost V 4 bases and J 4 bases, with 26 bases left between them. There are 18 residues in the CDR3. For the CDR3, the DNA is TGTGCCAGCAGTTATGGCTCCGAGAGGGCATCGTGGGTTTACGAGCAGTACGTC. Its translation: CASSYGSERASWVYEQYV.